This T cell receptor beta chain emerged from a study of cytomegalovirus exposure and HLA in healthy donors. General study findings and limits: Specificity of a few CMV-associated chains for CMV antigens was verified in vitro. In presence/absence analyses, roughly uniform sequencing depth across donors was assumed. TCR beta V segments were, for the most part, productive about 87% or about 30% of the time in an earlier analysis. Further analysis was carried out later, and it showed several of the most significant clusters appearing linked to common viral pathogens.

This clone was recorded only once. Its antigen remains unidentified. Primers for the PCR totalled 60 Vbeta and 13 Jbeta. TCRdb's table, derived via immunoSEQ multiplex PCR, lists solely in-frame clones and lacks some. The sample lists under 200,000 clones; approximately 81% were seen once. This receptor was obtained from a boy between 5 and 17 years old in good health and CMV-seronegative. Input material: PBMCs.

CDR3 sequence: CASSVAPEVNEQFF. CDR3 nucleotides: TGTGCCAGCAGTGTGGCCCCCGAGGTGAATGAGCAGTTCTTC. The rearrangement links TRBV28 to TRBJ2-1; D call uncertain. The ends were cut back, 5 bases at V and 7 bases at J, with 15 bases in the middle. Germline CDR1 MDHEN, CDR2 SYDVKM. The CDR3 sequence is 14 residues long.